Below, one T cell receptor (beta chain) is given with its context. The antigen remains unidentified. 13 Jbeta primers and 60 Vbeta primers were used for the PCR. Assay used: immunoSEQ multiplex PCR; TCRdb lists only in-frame clones, some missing. The table includes 150,000 to 200,000 clones, about 76% detected once. The data were obtained in a study of cytomegalovirus exposure and HLA in healthy donors. Whole-study results and caveats: Researchers reported from a later analysis that most CMV-associated TCR beta chains appeared HLA-restricted.

The V gene lost 3 bases and the J gene lost 3 bases, with 18 bases spanning the gap. The CDR3 spans 16 residues. Germline loops: CDR1 SGDLS, CDR2 YYNGEE. This chain links TRBV9 with TRBJ1-1, with D maybe TRBD1 (6 bases). Specimen: PBMCs. This receptor was identified in a female donor in good health and CMV-seronegative. The CDR3 DNA follows: TGTGCCAGCAGCGCCGATCCAGGGGCCGGGTACACTGAAGCTTTCTTT. Protein product: CASSADPGAGYTEAFF.